A selection of T cell receptor beta chains follows, all from one sample in a study of cytomegalovirus exposure and HLA in healthy donors. Generated by immunoSEQ multiplex PCR, the TCRdb table keeps only in-frame clones and is missing some. The profile shows 100,000 to 150,000 clones, approximately 75% of them singletons. Sequences were obtained from PBMCs. The receptors stem from a woman in her 50s in good health and CMV-seronegative. Both conserved end residues are part of each CDR3. A D gene is named only where the DNA matches it firmly. Where a row states a size, it is once, few, many or the class of an expanded clone; other rows omit it.

TRBV7-9	.	TRBD1	TRBJ1-4	TGTGCCAGCACCCGGACAGGGTTGGCTGAAAAACTGTTTTTT	CASTRTGLAEKLFF
TRBV6-5	.	TRBD1	TRBJ1-1	TGTGCCAGCAGTGTCGCCGGGACAGGGGAAACTGAAGCTTTCTTT	CASSVAGTGETEAFF
TRBV7-8	.	.	TRBJ1-3	TGTGCCAGCAGCTCCGGACTCTTGAGCTCTGGAAACACCATATATTTT	CASSSGLLSSGNTIYF
TRBV7-6	.	.	TRBJ2-1	TGTGCCAGCAGCTTAACGGCTCAGGGCCATGAGCAGTTCTTC	CASSLTAQGHEQFF
TRBV6-6	.	.	TRBJ2-7	TGTGCCAGCAGTTCGACAGAAGGGAACTACGAGCAGTACTTC	CASSSTEGNYEQYF
TRBV30	.	TRBD2	TRBJ2-3	TGTGCCTGGAGCACCCGGACTAGCGGATACACAGATACGCAGTATTTT	CAWSTRTSGYTDTQYF
TRBV7-9	.	TRBD1	TRBJ2-7	TGTGCCAGCAGCTCCCGGGACAGGGCCTTTTACGAGCAGTACTTC	CASSSRDRAFYEQYF
TRBV18	.	TRBD2	TRBJ2-1	TGTGCCAGCTCACCAACTAGCGGGAGGGGTGAGCAGTTCTTC	CASSPTSGRGEQFF
TRBV6-1	few	TRBD2	TRBJ2-5	TGTGCCAGCAGTGGTATAGCGGGAGGAGGGGAGACCCAGTACTTC	CASSGIAGGGETQYF
TRBV27	.	TRBD2	TRBJ2-1	TGTGCCAGCAGCCTAAGCGGGACCCCTAGCTCCTACAATGAGCAGTTCTTC	CASSLSGTPSSYNEQFF
TRBV5-5	.	TRBD1	TRBJ1-5	TGTGCCAGCAGCTTGACGACAGGGGGACTAAATCAGCCCCAGCATTTT	CASSLTTGGLNQPQHF
TRBV7-8	.	.	TRBJ1-1	TGTGCCAGCAGCTTATCAGGTGGTAACACTGAAGCTTTCTTT	CASSLSGGNTEAFF
TRBV19	.	TRBD1	TRBJ2-7	TGTGCCAGTAGTGGATTACCGGGACAGGGCAACGAGCAGTACTTC	CASSGLPGQGNEQYF
TRBV21-1	.	.	TRBJ1-5	TGCGCCAGCAGCCGCCCGCTAGGACAGTACAATCAGCCCCAGCATTTT	CASSRPLGQYNQPQHF